This is a list of T cell receptor beta chains from one sample in a study of a mutant IDH1 vaccine in newly diagnosed glioma. Assay used: immunoSEQ multiplex PCR; TCRdb lists only in-frame clones, some missing. There are some 30,000 clones in the sample; around 80% occur only once, and roughly 10% lies in the top ten. The antigens of these receptors remain unknown. Sequenced here: PBMCs, sampled from a glioma patient whose treatment included an IDH1 peptide vaccine. These receptors all stem from a middle-aged woman with glioma. Both conserved end residues are part of each CDR3. The D gene is left open where the match is weak. Expanded clones get a size class; other rows say once, few or many, or leave the size out.

>TRBD1|TRBV14|TRBJ1-3|.
TGTGCCAGCAGCCGACGGACAGGGACTGGAAACACCATATATTTT
CASSRRTGTGNTIYF
>TRBD1|TRBV5-1|TRBJ2-2|.
TGCGCCAGCAAGGGGGCCGGAGTCATCGACACCGGGGAGCTGTTTTTT
CASKGAGVIDTGELFF
>.|TRBV7-8|TRBJ2-2|.
TGTGCCAGCAGCCCGTGGCTGCGGGGTGACACCGGGGAGCTGTTTTTT
CASSPWLRGDTGELFF
>TRBD1|TRBV7-2|TRBJ1-3|few
TGTGCCAGCAGCTCACGATCCGGGACAGGGTCCCTCTCTGGAAACACCATATATTTT
CASSSRSGTGSLSGNTIYF
>TRBD1|TRBV29-1|TRBJ2-7|.
TGCAGCGCCGGACAGGCCCAATCCGAGCAGTACTTC
CSAGQAQSEQYF
>.|TRBV18|TRBJ1-1|.
TGTGCCAGCTCACCAAGTTTTTGGGGAATGAACACTGAAGCTTTCTTT
CASSPSFWGMNTEAFF
>.|TRBV4-1|TRBJ1-2|.
TGCGCCAGCAGCCAAGAGGGGGTGGGGGCGCGGGGCTACACCTTC
CASSQEGVGARGYTF
>.|TRBV6-1|TRBJ2-1|.
TGTGCCAGCTGTGTCCGACCGGGACTCCCTGATTACAATGAGCAGTTCTTC
CASCVRPGLPDYNEQFF
>.|TRBV19|TRBJ2-7|.
TGTGCCAGTAGCGGGGGCGGCGGTTACGAGCAGTACTTC
CASSGGGGYEQYF
>.|TRBV27|TRBJ2-1|.
TGTGCCAGCAGCCCTTTGACTCGTTTCTACAATGAGCAGTTCTTC
CASSPLTRFYNEQFF
>TRBD1|TRBV7-6|TRBJ2-1|.
TGTGCCAGCAGTTTGCCCGGGACAGGGACTACTGAGCAGTTCTTC
CASSLPGTGTTEQFF
>TRBD2|TRBV18|TRBJ2-5|.
TGTGCCAGCTCCCAGTTAGCGGGGGGAGAGACCCAGTACTTC
CASSQLAGGETQYF
>.|TRBV5-1|TRBJ2-2|.
TGCGCCAGCAGCTATGGGGAGAACACCGGGGAGCTGTTTTTT
CASSYGENTGELFF
>.|TRBV7-8|TRBJ1-5|few
TGTGCCAGCAGCTTGGGCCAGGGGAATCAGCCCCAGCATTTT
CASSLGQGNQPQHF